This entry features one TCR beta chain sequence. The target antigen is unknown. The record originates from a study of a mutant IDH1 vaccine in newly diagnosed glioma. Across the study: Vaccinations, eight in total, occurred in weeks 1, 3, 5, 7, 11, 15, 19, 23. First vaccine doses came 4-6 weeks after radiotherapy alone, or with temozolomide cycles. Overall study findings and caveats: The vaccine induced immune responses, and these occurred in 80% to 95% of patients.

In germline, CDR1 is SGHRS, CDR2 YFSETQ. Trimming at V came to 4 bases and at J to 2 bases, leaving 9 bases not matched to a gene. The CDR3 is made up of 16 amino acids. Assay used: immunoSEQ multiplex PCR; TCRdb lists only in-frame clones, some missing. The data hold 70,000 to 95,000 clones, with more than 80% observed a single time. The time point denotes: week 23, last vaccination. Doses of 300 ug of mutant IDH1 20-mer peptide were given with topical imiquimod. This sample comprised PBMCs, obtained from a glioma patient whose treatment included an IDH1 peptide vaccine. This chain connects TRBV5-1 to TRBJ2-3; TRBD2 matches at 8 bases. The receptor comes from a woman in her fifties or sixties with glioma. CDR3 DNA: TGCGCCAGCAGCCCCGGGGGGGCGGGAGACACAGATACGCAGTATTTT. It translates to CASSPGGAGDTDTQYF.